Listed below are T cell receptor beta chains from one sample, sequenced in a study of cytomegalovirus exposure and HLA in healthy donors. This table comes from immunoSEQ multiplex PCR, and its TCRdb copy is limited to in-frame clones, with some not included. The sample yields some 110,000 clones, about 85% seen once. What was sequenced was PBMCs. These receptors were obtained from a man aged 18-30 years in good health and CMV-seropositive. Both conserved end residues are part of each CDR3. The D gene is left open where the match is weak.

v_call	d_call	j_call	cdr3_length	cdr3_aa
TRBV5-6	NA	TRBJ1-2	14	CASSLQGGNYGYTF
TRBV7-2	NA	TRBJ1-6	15	CASSRSRTEGSPLHF
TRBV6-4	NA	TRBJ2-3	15	CASSDSAGATDTQYF
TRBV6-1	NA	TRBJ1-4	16	CASSDFVGNTNEKLFF
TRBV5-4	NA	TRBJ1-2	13	CASSLDSNYGYTF
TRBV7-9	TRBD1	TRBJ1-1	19	CASSLGFRTGGIRNTEAFF
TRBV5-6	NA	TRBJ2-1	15	CASSYRAHSYNEQFF
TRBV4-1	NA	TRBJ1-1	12	CASSHPRTEAFF
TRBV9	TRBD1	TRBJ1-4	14	CASSGGTGFEKLFF
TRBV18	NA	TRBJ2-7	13	CASSEAGSYEQYF
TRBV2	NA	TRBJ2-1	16	CASSEIISRSYNEQFF
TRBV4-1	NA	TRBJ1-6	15	CASSQGQPYNSPLHF
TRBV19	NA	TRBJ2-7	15	CASSIAAGGRRLQYF
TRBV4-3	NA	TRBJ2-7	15	CASSQDRQAFDEQYF
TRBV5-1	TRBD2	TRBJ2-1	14	CASRLAGLANEQFF
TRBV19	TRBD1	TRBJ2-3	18	CASSSRDRVVLGTDTQYF
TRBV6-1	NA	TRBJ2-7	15	CASSARAAGPYEQYF
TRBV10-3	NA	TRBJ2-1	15	CAISEDMSSYNEQFF
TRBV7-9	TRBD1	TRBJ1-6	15	CASSLGQGHNSPLHF
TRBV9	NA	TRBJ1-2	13	CASSLDSNYGYTF
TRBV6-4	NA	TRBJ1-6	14	CASSEGQGGSPLHF
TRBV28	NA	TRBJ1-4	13	CASRRGGLEKLFF
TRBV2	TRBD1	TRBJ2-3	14	CASSGQGAADTQYF
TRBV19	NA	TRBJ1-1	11	CASSIYTEAFF
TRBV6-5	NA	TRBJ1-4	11	CASRSVEKLFF
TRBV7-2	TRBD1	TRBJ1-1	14	CASSTMTGSTEAFF
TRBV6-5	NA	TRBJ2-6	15	CASSNYGSGANVLTF
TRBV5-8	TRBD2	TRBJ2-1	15	CASSYTRGSYNEQFF
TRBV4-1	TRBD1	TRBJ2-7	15	CASSQGLQGAYEQYF
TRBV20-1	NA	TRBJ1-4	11	CSAGGSEKLFF
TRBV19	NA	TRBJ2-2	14	CASRWPRDTGELFF
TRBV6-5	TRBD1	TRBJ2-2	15	CASSGQGGNTGELFF
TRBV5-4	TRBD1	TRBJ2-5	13	CASSRDRGETQYF
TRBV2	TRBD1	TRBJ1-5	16	CASRPDRGNSNQPQHF
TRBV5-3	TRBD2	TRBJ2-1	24	CARNNRKKARRHGAAGGPYNEQFF
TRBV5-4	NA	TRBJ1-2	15	CASSLSPGGRYGYTF
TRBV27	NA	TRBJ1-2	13	CASTPPLRGGYTF
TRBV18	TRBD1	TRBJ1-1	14	CASSPPGQGGEAFF
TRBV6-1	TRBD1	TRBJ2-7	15	CASRAPGTGSYEQYF
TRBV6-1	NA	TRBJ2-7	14	CASSAGESSYEQYF
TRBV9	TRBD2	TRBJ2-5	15	CASSVQRGYQETQYF
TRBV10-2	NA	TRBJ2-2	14	CASNRDRPDGELFF
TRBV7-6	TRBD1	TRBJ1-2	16	CASSPRTRQGRYGYTF
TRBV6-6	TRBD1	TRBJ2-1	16	CASSYSKGQGAPEQFF
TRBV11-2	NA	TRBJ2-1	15	CASSLMVHSYNEQFF
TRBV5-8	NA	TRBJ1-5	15	CASSLGGKDNQPQHF